This passage covers 13 T cell receptor beta chains from one sample sequenced in a study of beta chain features in type 1 diabetes (dated by TCRdb to 2017 to 2018). Broader findings and caveats from the paper: A moderate but significant shortening of TCRB CDR3 length was observed in type 1 diabetes patients in all four CD4+ subsets.

Receptors were amplified or captured by the immunoSEQ multiplex PCR assay. All of the isolated RNA was reverse transcribed with the High Capacity cDNA Reverse Transcription Kit, so expressed TCRB transcripts were sequenced. TCRdb provides this immuneACCESS table in a form limited to in-frame rearrangements. Some clones are lacking; in checked studies, under half of them reflect an unresolved V gene, and why the rest are absent is not known. The sample profile shows about 180,000 clones; 7.5% to 8.5% of them were found once. Jointly, the top ten make up roughly 0.5% of the sample. These receptors have no identified antigens. Sequencing used central memory CD4+ T cells from blood. The receptors derive from a young man with type 1 diabetes.

The rearrangement links TRBV7-8 to TRBJ2-5; D is unresolved. V was clipped by 2 bases and J by 5 bases, with 12 bases between them. Germline V gene sequence: CDR1 SGHVS, CDR2 FQNEAQ. There are 14 residues in the CDR3. The CDR3 loop reads CASSLLEKAETQYF. CDR3 DNA sequence: TGTGCCAGCAGCTTACTAGAAAAGGCGGAGACCCAGTACTTC.

This rearrangement joins TRBV27 to TRBJ1-2; D is undetermined. The CDR3 spans 15 residues. From germline, CDR1 is MNHEY and CDR2 SMNVEV (reference sequence). V gave up 0 bases and J gave up 4 bases, with 12 bases separating them. This CDR3 reads CASSLSSQSGYGYTF. In DNA form, the CDR3 reads TGTGCCAGCAGTTTATCAAGCCAGTCGGGCTATGGCTACACCTTC.

A few counts support this clone. The gene calls are TRBV7-9 and TRBJ1-1, with D possibly TRBD1 on 5 matching bases. V was cut by 4 bases and J by 3 bases, with 9 bases left in between. Per germline, CDR1 SEHNR and CDR2 FQNEAQ (reference sequence). This CDR3 has 13 amino acids. The CDR3 DNA reads TGTGCCAGCAGCTACCAAGGGGACACTGAAGCTTTCTTT. Translated: CASSYQGDTEAFF. The whole variable domain, remainder taken from reference TRBV7-9 and TRBJ1-1, is DTGVSQNPRHKITKRGQNVTFRCDPISEHNRLYWYRQTLGQGPEFLTYFQNEAQLEKSRLLSDRFSAERPKGSFSTLEIQRTEQGDSAMYLCASSYQGDTEAFFGQGTRLTVV.

The chain couples TRBV7-2 to TRBJ2-7, with 13 nucleotides matching TRBD2. J gave up 7 bases and V 5 bases, and 5 bases lay outside the gene matches. The CDR3 loop spans 14 amino acids. Per germline, CDR1 SGHTA and CDR2 FQGNSA. CDR3 sequence: CASSPGLAGVEQYF. The CDR3 DNA follows: TGTGCCAGCAGCCCCGGACTAGCGGGGGTAGAGCAGTACTTC. The full variable domain, its missing parts supplied by reference TRBV7-2 and TRBJ2-7, is GAGVSQSPSNKVTEKGKDVELRCDPISGHTALYWYRQSLGQGLEFLIYFQGNSAPDKSGLPSDRFSAERTGGSVSTLTIQRTQQEDSAVYLCASSPGLAGVEQYFGPGTRLTVT.

The rearrangement links TRBV28 to TRBJ1-5; weak D call: TRBD1 (6 bases). The CDR3 spans 17 residues. Germline V gives CDR1 MDHEN, CDR2 SYDVKM. Trimming shortened V by 2 bases and J by 1 base, and 15 bases separated the two germline ends. CDR3 DNA sequence: TGTGCCAGCAGTTTAACCCCAGCAGGGGCGAGCAATCAGCCCCAGCATTTT. It specifies CASSLTPAGASNQPQHF.

In its sample, this clone was seen a few times. CDR3 residues: CASSSGQGGYEQYF. As DNA, the CDR3 is TGTGCCAGCAGTTCGGGACAGGGAGGATACGAGCAGTACTTC. The chain recombines TRBV28 with TRBJ2-7; 9 nucleotides align to TRBD1. V lost 4 bases to trimming and J lost 4 bases; unmatched junction nucleotides: 5. This CDR3 has 14 amino acids. Germline loops: CDR1 MDHEN, CDR2 SYDVKM. Full variable domain (outside the CDR3, taken from reference TRBV28 and TRBJ2-7): DVKVTQSSRYLVKRTGEKVFLECVQDMDHENMFWYRQDPGLGLRLIYFSYDVKMKEKGDIPEGYSVSREKKERFSLILESASTNQTSMYLCASSSGQGGYEQYFGPGTRLTVT.

The rearrangement joins TRBV7-2 to TRBJ1-2; D might be TRBD1 (6 bases). V dropped 4 bases and J dropped 0 bases, with 18 bases sitting between them. This CDR3 is built from 17 residues. Germline V gene lookup returns CDR1 SGHTA and CDR2 FQGNSA. The CDR3: CASSSPSTGIANYGYTF. CDR3 DNA sequence: TGTGCCAGCAGCTCGCCTAGCACAGGGATAGCTAACTATGGCTACACCTTC.

The chain carries TRBV2 and TRBJ2-5, with 9 nucleotides matching TRBD1. Germline CDR1 reads SNHLY; CDR2 reads FYNNEI. The V and J ends lost 4 bases and 6 bases, in that order; junction bases with no gene match: 6. The CDR3 contains 14 residues. The CDR3 nucleotides read TGTGCCAGCAGTGGCGGGACAGGGAGGCAGACCCAGTACTTC. This translates into CASSGGTGRQTQYF.

The chain links TRBV28 to TRBJ2-7; 10 positions match TRBD2. Germline V gives CDR1 MDHEN, CDR2 SYDVKM. The J segment lost 0 bases and the V segment lost 4 bases, leaving 6 bases of the junction unmatched. This CDR3 is built from 16 residues. The CDR3 sequence is CASSSRTSGSSYEQYF. The CDR3 DNA reads as TGTGCCAGCAGTTCTAGGACTAGCGGAAGCTCCTACGAGCAGTACTTC.

The V and J genes are TRBV4-3 and TRBJ2-2, with a tentative D call TRBD1 (5 bases). The CDR3 consists of 17 residues. The germline V gene encodes CDR1 LGHNA and CDR2 YSLEER. Trimming cost V 2 bases and J 0 bases, with 13 bases left between them. The CDR3 region has the DNA TGCGCCAGCAGCCAACAACAGGCCTCCGCGAACACCGGGGAGCTGTTTTTT. It is translated as CASSQQQASANTGELFF.

This clone has only a few counts. V is TRBV5-1 and J is TRBJ1-1, with 8 bases lining up with TRBD1. V lost 6 bases and J lost 1; bases outside the gene matches: 5. Germline values: CDR1 SGHRS, CDR2 YFSETQ. The CDR3 has 14 amino acids. In DNA form, the CDR3 reads TGCGCCAGCACCCCGGGACAGGCGAACACTGAAGCTTTCTTT. Encoded protein: CASTPGQANTEAFF.

This clone was found a few times. The gene calls are TRBV5-8 and TRBJ1-2, with D perhaps TRBD1 (5 bases). V was clipped by 4 bases and J by 6 bases, with 16 bases between them. Germline V gene sequence: CDR1 SGHTS, CDR2 YDEGEE. The CDR3 has 14 amino acids. The CDR3 is CASSAPGEANGYTF. CDR3 in DNA: TGTGCCAGCAGCGCCCCGGGGGAGGCGAATGGCTACACCTTC.

This clone was seen only a few times. V is TRBV30 and J is TRBJ2-5, with TRBD2 identical over 13 bases. CDR3 length: 16 residues. V trimming: 2 bases; J trimming: 3 bases; junction bases outside the gene matches: 6. Germline V gives CDR1 GTSNPN, CDR2 SVGIG (reference sequence). CDR3 region: CAWSPGLAGAKETQYF. As DNA, the CDR3 is TGTGCCTGGAGTCCAGGACTAGCGGGGGCGAAAGAGACCCAGTACTTC.